The 17 T cell receptor beta chains reported below all come from one sample, sequenced in a study of human T cells and chemical hapten exposure. TCRdb passed the RACE reads through MiXCR, listing each CDR3 protein once. The data show tens of thousands of distinct CDR3 sequences, with around 10% seen just once and 3.6% held by the top ten. Time point given: pre-sensitization, week 0. As to treatment: therapeutic diphenylcyclopropenone sensitization with weekly scalp DPC. The sample in question was whole blood, obtained in connection with sensitization to the hapten diphenylcyclopropenone (DPC). The receptors here all came from a woman aged 35 to 49 with alopecia areata. Some clones in this sample may be carry-over from other donors' samples.

This rearrangement joins TRBV20-1 to TRBJ2-7, with D unresolved. The CDR3 contains 12 residues. Trimming cost V 5 bases and J 0 bases, with 8 bases left between them. Germline-derived CDR1 and CDR2 are DFQATT and SNEGSKA (reference sequence). DNA for the CDR3: TGCAGTGCTCACAAGAGCTCCTACGAGCAGTACTTC. This codes for CSAHKSSYEQYF.

This clonotype was seen many times. This rearrangement joins TRBV19 to TRBJ1-5; 12 bases fit TRBD1. The V segment lost 4 bases and the J segment 6 bases; nucleotides outside the gene matches: 7. The germline V gene has CDR1 LNHDA and CDR2 SQIVND (reference sequence). The CDR3 length is 16 residues. The CDR3 spells CASSTQGTGGSQPQHF. The CDR3 DNA is TGTGCCAGTAGTACCCAGGGGACAGGGGGCAGTCAGCCCCAGCATTTT.

V gene TRBV4-1 combines with J gene TRBJ2-5, with 12 bases lining up with TRBD2. This CDR3 is 16 amino acids long. CDR1 is MGHRA and CDR2 is YSYEKL in the germline V gene. V lost 4 bases, J lost 2 bases, and 5 bases stayed unmatched. The CDR3 DNA reads TGCGCCAGCAGCCTGACTAGCGGGGGCCCTCAAGAGACCCAGTACTTC. Encoded protein: CASSLTSGGPQETQYF.

This clonotype was detected ten times or more. This sequence joins TRBV7-2 and TRBJ2-7; possible D gene TRBD2, 6 bases. The ends were cut back, 1 base at V and 4 bases at J, with 8 bases in the middle. This CDR3 is 13 amino acids long. Germline CDR1 is SGHTA and CDR2 is FQGNSA. CDR3 loop: CASSLVGGYEQYF. The CDR3 bases are TGTGCCAGCAGCTTAGTGGGGGGATACGAGCAGTACTTC.

This clonotype was seen ten or more times. V usage is TRBV13 and J usage is TRBJ2-3; 10 bases map to TRBD2. The germline CDR1 and CDR2 sequences are PRHDT and FYEKMQ (reference sequence). Trimming at V came to 5 bases and at J to 3 bases, leaving 8 bases not matched to a gene. The CDR3 has 16 amino acids. The chain's CDR3 is CASSQLAGGRTDTQYF. In nucleotides, the CDR3 is TGTGCCAGCAGCCAATTAGCGGGGGGCAGGACAGATACGCAGTATTTT.

The V call is TRBV28, the J call TRBJ2-4; 13 nucleotides match TRBD2. The CDR3 runs 16 residues. CDR1 and CDR2 from the germline V gene are MDHEN and SYDVKM. With 6 bases clipped from V and 6 bases from J, the junction kept 8 bases outside the gene matches. The CDR3 nucleotides are TGTGCCAGCAGCCGAACTAGCGGGGGGGCAGGAAACATTCAGTACTTC. Residues: CASSRTSGGAGNIQYF.

Many counts were recorded for this clonotype. V gene TRBV7-2 combines with J gene TRBJ2-7; 8 bases are shared with TRBD1. Germline values: CDR1 SGHTA, CDR2 FQGNSA. The CDR3 has 14 residues. With V trimmed by 5 bases and J by 0 bases, 3 bases remained unmatched. The CDR3 protein is CASSQGQASYEQYF. CDR3 in DNA: TGTGCCAGCAGCCAGGGACAGGCCTCCTACGAGCAGTACTTC.

The chain couples TRBV11-2 to TRBJ1-5, with D unresolved. V was trimmed by 5 bases and J by 5 bases, leaving 10 bases between them. The CDR3 runs 13 residues. Germline V gene sequence: CDR1 SGHAT, CDR2 FQNNGV. CDR3 amino acids: CASSRASDQPQHF. CDR3 sequence (DNA): TGTGCCAGCAGCCGTGCTTCAGATCAGCCCCAGCATTTT.

The table lists this clonotype with a few counts. The chain links TRBV4-3 to TRBJ1-6, with a weak D call TRBD1 (5 bases). Germline V lookup: CDR1 LGHNA, CDR2 YSLEER. This CDR3 has 14 residues. V lost 1 base and J lost 7, with 8 bases in between. DNA of the CDR3: TGCGCCAGCAGCCAAGTGAAGGGGAATTCACCCCTCCACTTT. Translating it yields CASSQVKGNSPLHF.

There are many counts of this clonotype. V usage is TRBV6-5 and J usage is TRBJ1-5; no firm D call. With 0 bases removed from V and 5 bases from J, the gap between germline ends came to 11 bases. Looked up from germline, CDR1 is MNHEY and CDR2 is SVGAGI. The CDR3 is 15 amino acids. CDR3 in amino acids: CASSYSTGTDQPQHF. Written as DNA, the CDR3 is TGTGCCAGCAGTTACTCGACGGGCACCGATCAGCCCCAGCATTTT.

This clonotype appeared many times. The genes are TRBV7-9 and TRBJ2-5; D possibly corresponds to TRBD1 (7 bases). The CDR3 has 17 amino acids. The germline gives CDR1 SEHNR, CDR2 FQNEAQ (reference sequence). Trimming removed 0 bases from V and 5 bases from J, with 19 bases in between. The CDR3 bases are TGTGCCAGCAGCTTAGCGCGGGACAGTAATCGGTGGGAGACCCAGTACTTC. This encodes CASSLARDSNRWETQYF.

The chain recombines TRBV7-9 with TRBJ1-5; D unclear. The germline V gene encodes CDR1 SEHNR and CDR2 FQNEAQ (reference sequence). The CDR3 extends over 14 amino acids. The V end lost 3 bases, the J end lost 2 bases, and 8 bases lay between the germline ends. The CDR3 nucleotides read TGTGCCAGCAGCTTCACAAGTGGCAATCAGCCCCAGCATTTT. Protein sequence: CASSFTSGNQPQHF.

This clonotype was detected ten times or more. The chain uses TRBV11-2 and TRBJ2-6; unclear D gene. The V end was cut by 5 bases, the J end by 0 bases, with 5 bases between. The CDR3 has 14 amino acids. Germline CDR1 and CDR2: SGHAT and FQNNGV. The CDR3 sequence: CASSPPSGANVLTF. In nucleotides, the CDR3 is TGTGCCAGCAGCCCCCCCTCTGGGGCCAACGTCCTGACTTTC.

This clonotype was observed a few times. The rearrangement uses TRBV7-9 and TRBJ2-5; D is unclear. Trimming removed 5 bases from V and 5 bases from J, with 15 bases in between. CDR1 and CDR2 (germline): SEHNR, FQNEAQ (reference sequence). CDR3 length: 14 amino acids. The chain's CDR3 is CASSRQSERETQYF. The CDR3 DNA reads TGTGCCAGCAGCAGACAAAGTGAACGGGAGACCCAGTACTTC.

This clonotype was seen repeatedly, ten times or more. The chain recombines TRBV18 with TRBJ1-5; 10 positions match TRBD1. Germline CDR1 reads KGHSH; CDR2 reads LQKENI. Losses at the gene ends were 6 bases for V and 5 bases for J; bases not matched to a gene: 4. The CDR3 loop spans 14 amino acids. The CDR3 sequence is CASSPGTGDQPQHF. CDR3 bases: TGTGCCAGCTCTCCCGGGACAGGGGATCAGCCCCAGCATTTT.

The rearrangement joins TRBV5-1 to TRBJ2-5; D possibly uses TRBD1 or TRBD2 (5 bases each). Germline lookup yields CDR1 SGHRS and CDR2 YFSETQ. The V gene lost 1 base and the J gene lost 2 bases, with 12 bases spanning the gap. The CDR3 loop spans 15 amino acids. The CDR3 region is CASSLPGTAQETQYF. The CDR3 region has the DNA TGCGCCAGCAGCTTGCCAGGGACGGCACAAGAGACCCAGTACTTC.

This clonotype was seen ten or more times. J is TRBJ1-3 and V is TRBV6-5; D remains unclear. Trimming shortened V by 10 bases and J by 2 bases, and 9 bases separated the two germline ends. This CDR3 comprises 12 residues. The germline CDR1 and CDR2 sequences are MNHEY and SVGAGI. Here the CDR3 DNA reads TGTGCCACCCTGGGAGCTGGAAACACCATATATTTT. It is translated as CATLGAGNTIYF.